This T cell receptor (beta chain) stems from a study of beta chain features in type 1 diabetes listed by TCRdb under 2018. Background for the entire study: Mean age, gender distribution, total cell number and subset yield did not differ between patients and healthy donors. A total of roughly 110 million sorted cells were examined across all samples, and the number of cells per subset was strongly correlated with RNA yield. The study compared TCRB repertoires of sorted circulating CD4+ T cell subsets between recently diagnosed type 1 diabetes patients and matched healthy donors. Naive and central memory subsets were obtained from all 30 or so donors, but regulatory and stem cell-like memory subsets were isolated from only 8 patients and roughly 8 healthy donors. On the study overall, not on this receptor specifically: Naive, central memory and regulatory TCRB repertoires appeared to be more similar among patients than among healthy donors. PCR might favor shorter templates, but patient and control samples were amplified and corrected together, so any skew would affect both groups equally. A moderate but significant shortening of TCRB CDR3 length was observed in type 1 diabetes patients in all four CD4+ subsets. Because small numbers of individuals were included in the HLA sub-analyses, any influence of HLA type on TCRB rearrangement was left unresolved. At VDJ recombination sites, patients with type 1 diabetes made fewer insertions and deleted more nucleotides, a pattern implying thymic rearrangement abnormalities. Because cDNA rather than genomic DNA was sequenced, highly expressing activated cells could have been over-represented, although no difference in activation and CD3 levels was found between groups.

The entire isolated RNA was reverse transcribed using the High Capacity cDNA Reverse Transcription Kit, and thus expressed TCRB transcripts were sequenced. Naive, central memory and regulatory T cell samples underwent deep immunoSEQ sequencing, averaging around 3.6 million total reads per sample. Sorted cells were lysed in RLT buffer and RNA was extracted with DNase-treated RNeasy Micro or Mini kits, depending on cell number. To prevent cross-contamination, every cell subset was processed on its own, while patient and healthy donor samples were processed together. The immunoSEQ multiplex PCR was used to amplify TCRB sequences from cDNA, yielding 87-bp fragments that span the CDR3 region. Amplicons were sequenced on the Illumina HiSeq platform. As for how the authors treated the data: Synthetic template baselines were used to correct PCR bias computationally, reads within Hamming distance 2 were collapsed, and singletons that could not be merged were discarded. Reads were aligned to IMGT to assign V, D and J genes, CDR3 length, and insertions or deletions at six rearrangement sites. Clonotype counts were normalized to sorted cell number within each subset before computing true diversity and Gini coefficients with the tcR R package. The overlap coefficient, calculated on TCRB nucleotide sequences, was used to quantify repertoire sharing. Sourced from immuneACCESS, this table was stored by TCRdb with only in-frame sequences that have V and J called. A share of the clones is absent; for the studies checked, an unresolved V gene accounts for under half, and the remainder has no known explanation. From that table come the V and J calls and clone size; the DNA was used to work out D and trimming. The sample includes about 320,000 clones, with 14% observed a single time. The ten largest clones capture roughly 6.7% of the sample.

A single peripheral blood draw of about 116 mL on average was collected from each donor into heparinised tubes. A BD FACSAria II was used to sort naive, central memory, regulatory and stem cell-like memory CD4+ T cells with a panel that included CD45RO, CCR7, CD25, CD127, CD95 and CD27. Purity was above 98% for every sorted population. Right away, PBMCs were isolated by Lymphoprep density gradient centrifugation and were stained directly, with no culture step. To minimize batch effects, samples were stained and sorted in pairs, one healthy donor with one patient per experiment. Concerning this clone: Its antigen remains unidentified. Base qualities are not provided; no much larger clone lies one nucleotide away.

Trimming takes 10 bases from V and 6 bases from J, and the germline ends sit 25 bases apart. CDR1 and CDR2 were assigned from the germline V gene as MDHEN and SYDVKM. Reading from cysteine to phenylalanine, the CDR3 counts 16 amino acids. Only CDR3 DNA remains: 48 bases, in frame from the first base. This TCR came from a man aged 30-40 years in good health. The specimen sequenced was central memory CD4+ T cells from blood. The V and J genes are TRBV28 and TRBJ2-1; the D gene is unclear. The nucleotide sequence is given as TGTGCCACAGAGCCGAGAGGATTCGCCTTTATCAATGAGCAGTTCTTC. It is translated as CATEPRGFAFINEQFF.